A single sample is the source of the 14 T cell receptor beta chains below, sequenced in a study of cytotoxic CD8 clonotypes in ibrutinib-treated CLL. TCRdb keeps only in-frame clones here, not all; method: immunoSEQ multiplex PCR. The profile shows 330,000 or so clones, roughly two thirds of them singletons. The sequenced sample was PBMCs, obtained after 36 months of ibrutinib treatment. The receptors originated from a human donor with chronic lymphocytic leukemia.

As DNA, the CDR3 is TGTGCCAGCAGCGAAGGGGGTCAGCTCTCGCTGCAGTTCTTC. Protein: CASSEGGQLSLQFF. The rearrangement joins TRBV9 to TRBJ2-1, with a tentative D call TRBD1 (6 bases). V was trimmed by 3 bases and J by 12 bases, leaving 19 bases between them. The CDR3 is made up of 14 amino acids. Germline lookup yields CDR1 SGDLS and CDR2 YYNGEE.

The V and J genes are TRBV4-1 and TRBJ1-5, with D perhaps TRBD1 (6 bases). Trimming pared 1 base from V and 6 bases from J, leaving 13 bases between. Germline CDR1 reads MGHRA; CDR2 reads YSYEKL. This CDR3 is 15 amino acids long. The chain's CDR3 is CASSQVWGASQPQHF. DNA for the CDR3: TGCGCCAGCAGCCAAGTATGGGGGGCGTCTCAGCCCCAGCATTTT.

The CDR3 is CASSYLTSGSHEQYF. CDR3 bases: TGTGCCAGCAGTTATCTGACTAGCGGGAGCCACGAGCAGTACTTC. The chain uses TRBV25-1 and TRBJ2-7; 12 positions agree with TRBD2. The V and J ends lost 5 bases and 5 bases, in that order; junction bases with no gene match: 7. The germline V gene has CDR1 MGHDK and CDR2 SYGVNS. This CDR3 has 15 residues.

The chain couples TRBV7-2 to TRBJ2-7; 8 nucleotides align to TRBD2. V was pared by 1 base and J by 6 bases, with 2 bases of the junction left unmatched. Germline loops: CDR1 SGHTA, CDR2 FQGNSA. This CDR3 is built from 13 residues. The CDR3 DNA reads TGTGCCAGCAGCTTAGTGGGACTAGTCGAGCAGTACTTC. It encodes CASSLVGLVEQYF.

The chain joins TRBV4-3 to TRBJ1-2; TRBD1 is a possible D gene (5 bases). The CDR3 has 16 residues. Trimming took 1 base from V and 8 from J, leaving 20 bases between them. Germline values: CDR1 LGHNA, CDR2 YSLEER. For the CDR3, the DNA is TGCGCCAGCAGCCAAGGTCCGGGACTCCTCGGGAGGGGCTACACCTTC. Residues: CASSQGPGLLGRGYTF.

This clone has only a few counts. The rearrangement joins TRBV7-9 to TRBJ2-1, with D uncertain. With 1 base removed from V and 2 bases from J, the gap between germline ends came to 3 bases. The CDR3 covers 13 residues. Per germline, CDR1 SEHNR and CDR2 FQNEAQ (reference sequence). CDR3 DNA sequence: TGTGCCAGCAGCTTAGTCGCCTACAATGAGCAGTTCTTC. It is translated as CASSLVAYNEQFF.

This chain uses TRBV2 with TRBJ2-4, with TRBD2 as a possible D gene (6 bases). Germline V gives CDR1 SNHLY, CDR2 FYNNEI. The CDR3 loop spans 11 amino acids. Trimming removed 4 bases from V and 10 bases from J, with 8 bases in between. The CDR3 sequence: CASSASGIQYF. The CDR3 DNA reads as TGTGCCAGCAGTGCCAGCGGGATTCAGTACTTC.

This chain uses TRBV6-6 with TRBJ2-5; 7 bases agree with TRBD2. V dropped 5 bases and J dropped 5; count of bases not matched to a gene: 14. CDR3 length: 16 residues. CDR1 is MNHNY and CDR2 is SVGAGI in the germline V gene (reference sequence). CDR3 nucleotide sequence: TGTGCCAGCAGTCCGGGCGGAGGAAGCGGGGTTGAGACCCAGTACTTC. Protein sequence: CASSPGGGSGVETQYF.

The chain's CDR3 is CASSLVGNPYNEQFF. In DNA form, the CDR3 reads TGTGCCAGCAGCTTAGTAGGGAACCCCTACAATGAGCAGTTCTTC. V gene TRBV11-2 combines with J gene TRBJ2-1; D remains unclear. V was shortened by 1 base and J by 2 bases, with 9 bases between the two germline ends. Germline values: CDR1 SGHAT, CDR2 FQNNGV. The CDR3 loop spans 15 amino acids.

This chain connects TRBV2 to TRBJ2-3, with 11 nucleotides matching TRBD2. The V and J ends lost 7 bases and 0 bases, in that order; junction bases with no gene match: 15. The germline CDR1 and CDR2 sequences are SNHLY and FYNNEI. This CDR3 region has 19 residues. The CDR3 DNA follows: TGTGCCAGCACCCGGACTAGCGGGCTGACCATCTCGAGCACAGATACGCAGTATTTT. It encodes CASTRTSGLTISSTDTQYF.

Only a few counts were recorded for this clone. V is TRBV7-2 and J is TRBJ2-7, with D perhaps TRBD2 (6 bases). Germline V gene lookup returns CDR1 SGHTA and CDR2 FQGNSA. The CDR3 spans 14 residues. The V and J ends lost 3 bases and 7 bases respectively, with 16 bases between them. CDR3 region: CASSFAGGNWEQYF. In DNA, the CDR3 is TGTGCCAGCAGCTTTGCGGGCGGGAACTGGGAGCAGTACTTC.

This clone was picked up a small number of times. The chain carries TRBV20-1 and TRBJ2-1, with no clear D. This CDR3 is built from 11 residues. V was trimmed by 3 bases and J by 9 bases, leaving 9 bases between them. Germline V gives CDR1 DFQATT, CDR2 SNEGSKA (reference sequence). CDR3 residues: CSASLGTEQFF. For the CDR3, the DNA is TGCAGTGCTAGTTTGGGTACTGAGCAGTTCTTC.

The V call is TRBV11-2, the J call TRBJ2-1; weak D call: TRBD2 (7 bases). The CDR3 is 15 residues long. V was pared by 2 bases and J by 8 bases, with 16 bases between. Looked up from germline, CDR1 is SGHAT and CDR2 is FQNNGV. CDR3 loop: CASSLLGGASDEQFF. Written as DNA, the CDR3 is TGTGCCAGCAGCTTACTTGGGGGGGCATCGGATGAGCAGTTCTTC.

The CDR3 loop reads CASSLGDGGYTF. The CDR3 DNA reads TGTGCCAGCAGCTTAGGGGATGGCGGCTACACCTTC. The rearrangement joins TRBV13 to TRBJ1-2; D gene ambiguous. The length of the CDR3 is 12 residues. Trimming took 0 bases from V and 8 from J, leaving 7 bases between them. Germline lookup yields CDR1 PRHDT and CDR2 FYEKMQ (reference sequence).